Below, 11 T cell receptor beta chains from the same sample are listed, as sequenced in a study. One entry per CDR3 protein results from TCRdb running MiXCR on the RT-PCR reads. The data show about 680,000 distinct CDR3 sequences, 13% to 15% seen once. Sequenced input: memory CD4+ T cells from blood. The source is a female donor in good health, serving as a healthy control.

This clonotype was seen at least ten times. The chain employs TRBV12-3 or TRBV12-4 and TRBJ1-2; possibly TRBD1 for D (5 bases). Trimming removed 1 base from V and 11 bases from J, with 17 bases in between. This CDR3 has 14 residues. CDR3 DNA sequence: TGTGCCAGCAGTTTAGAAGAAACAGGTATCCAGTACACCTTC. It encodes CASSLEETGIQYTF.

This clonotype was observed a handful of times. The genes are TRBV5-1 and TRBJ2-7, with TRBD1 matching over 9 bases. J was trimmed by 4 bases and V by 4 bases; bases with no gene match: 9. CDR3 length: 15 amino acids. Germline loops: CDR1 SGHRS, CDR2 YFSETQ. CDR3 sequence: CASSLGTGKWYEQYF. CDR3 in DNA: TGCGCCAGCAGCCTAGGGACAGGGAAGTGGTACGAGCAGTACTTC.

V is TRBV7-9 and J is TRBJ1-3; 7 bases map to TRBD1. This CDR3 spans 17 amino acids. V lost 5 bases, J lost 0 bases, and 10 bases stayed unmatched. CDR1 and CDR2 (germline): SEHNR, FQNEAQ (reference sequence). CDR3: CASSPRQGIISGNTIYF. The CDR3 nucleotides read TGTGCCAGCAGCCCCCGACAGGGAATTATCTCTGGAAACACCATATATTTT.

This clonotype was observed at least ten times. The chain combines TRBV6-5 with TRBJ2-3, with D uncertain. The J call may be mistaken, given a closer DNA end match to TRBJ1-5. Germline V CDR1 and CDR2: MNHEY, SVGAGI. The CDR3 extends over 16 amino acids. The CDR3 bases are TGTGCCAGCAGCTATCGACTAGCGGCTAGCACAGATACGCAGCATTTT. Its protein is CASSYRLAASTDTQHF.

The chain links TRBV20-1 to TRBJ2-5, with a weak D call TRBD2 (6 bases). This CDR3 is built from 12 residues. Trimming shortened V by 8 bases and J by 4 bases, and 14 bases separated the two germline ends. Germline CDR1 reads DFQATT; CDR2 reads SNEGSKA (reference sequence). CDR3 nucleotide sequence: TGCAGTCGCACGGGAGCGGGAGAGACCCAGTACTTC. It specifies CSRTGAGETQYF.

The V gene is TRBV29-1, the J gene TRBJ2-5, with 10 nucleotides matching TRBD1. Losses at the gene ends were 7 bases for V and 5 bases for J; bases not matched to a gene: 16. Looked up from germline, CDR1 is SQVTM and CDR2 is ANQGSEA. The CDR3 covers 16 residues. This CDR3 reads CSDIPGTGDMGETQYF. In DNA, the CDR3 is TGCAGCGACATCCCAGGGACAGGGGATATGGGGGAGACCCAGTACTTC.

This clonotype has only a few counts. J is TRBJ2-1 and V is TRBV14; 10 bases are a match to TRBD2. Germline CDR1 reads SGHDN; CDR2 reads FVKESK. Unmatched junction bases numbered 6, after V lost 1 base and J lost 9 bases. The CDR3 contains 15 residues. The chain's CDR3 is CASSQALAGVVEQFF. The DNA of the CDR3 is TGTGCCAGCAGCCAAGCTCTAGCGGGAGTGGTTGAGCAGTTCTTC.

This clonotype was observed a handful of times. The rearrangement uses TRBV7-2 and TRBJ1-4, with D perhaps TRBD1 (5 bases). Germline V lookup: CDR1 SGHTA, CDR2 FQGNSA. The ends were cut back, 7 bases at V and 4 bases at J, with 16 bases in the middle. The length of the CDR3 is 15 residues. The CDR3 loop is CASTLSGTGNEKLFF. For the CDR3, the DNA is TGTGCCAGCACCCTATCCGGGACGGGTAATGAAAAACTGTTTTTT. The full variable domain, with the rest looked up from reference TRBV7-2 and TRBJ1-4, is GAGVSQSPSNKVTEKGKDVELRCDPISGHTALYWYRQSLGQGLEFLIYFQGNSAPDKSGLPSDRFSAERTGGSVSTLTIQRTQQEDSAVYLCASTLSGTGNEKLFFGSGTQLSVL.

This chain connects TRBV2 to TRBJ2-5; 10 bases line up with TRBD2. The CDR3 runs to 16 residues. Germline values: CDR1 SNHLY, CDR2 FYNNEI. Trimming cost V 8 bases and J 1 base; bases outside gene matches: 10. The CDR3 region has the DNA TGTGCCAGCCCGGTTGAGGCTAGCGGGAGCCAAGAGACCCAGTACTTC. Its protein product is CASPVEASGSQETQYF.

This clonotype was found many times. This rearrangement joins TRBV5-1 to TRBJ2-1; no clear D gene. With 2 bases removed from V and 0 bases from J, the gap between germline ends came to 9 bases. Germline loops: CDR1 SGHRS, CDR2 YFSETQ. This CDR3 has 15 amino acids. CDR3 protein: CASSFWDPSYNEQFF. The CDR3 bases are TGCGCCAGCAGCTTCTGGGATCCCTCCTACAATGAGCAGTTCTTC.

This chain joins TRBV3-1 and TRBJ2-7; 9 bases are shared with TRBD2. This CDR3 comprises 17 residues. V dropped 0 bases and J dropped 2; count of bases not matched to a gene: 8. CDR1 LGHDT and CDR2 YNNKEL come from the germline V gene (reference sequence). DNA of the CDR3: TGTGCCAGCAGCCAAGATCGATTAGCGGGGGAGGCCTACGAGCAGTACTTC. Its protein is CASSQDRLAGEAYEQYF.